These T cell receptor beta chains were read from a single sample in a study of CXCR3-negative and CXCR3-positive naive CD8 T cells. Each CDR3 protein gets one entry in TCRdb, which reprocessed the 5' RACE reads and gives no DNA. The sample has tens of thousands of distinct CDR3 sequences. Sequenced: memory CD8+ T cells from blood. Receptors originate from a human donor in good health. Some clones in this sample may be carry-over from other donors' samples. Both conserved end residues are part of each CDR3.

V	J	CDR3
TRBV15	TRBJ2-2	CATQRGMNTGELFF
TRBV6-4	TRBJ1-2	CASSEGDDSNYGYTF
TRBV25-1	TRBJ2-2	CASSFPAKLAGGTNTGELFF
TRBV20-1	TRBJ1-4	CSARISGQNEKLFF
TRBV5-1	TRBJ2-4	CASSLDLAGGLAKNIQYF
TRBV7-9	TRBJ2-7	CASSSPGSAGEQYF
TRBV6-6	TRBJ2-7	CASSPRAYEQYF
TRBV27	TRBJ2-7	CASRLFPGTSAAYEQYF
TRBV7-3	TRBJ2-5	CASSQAGGAETQYF
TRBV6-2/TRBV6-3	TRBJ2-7	CASSLLSRASYEQYF
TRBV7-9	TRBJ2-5	CASSPPKYQETQYF
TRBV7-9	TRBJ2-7	CASSLGQGRFGQYF
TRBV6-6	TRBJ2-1	CASSLHASPGGNEQFF
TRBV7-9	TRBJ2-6	CSTPSGQGPLWANVLTF